This is a list of T cell receptor beta chains from one sample in a study of blood T cell repertoires in COVID-19. The repertoire was sequenced with immunoSEQ multiplex PCR; TCRdb's copy has only in-frame clones and lacks some. The sample carries some 110,000 clones, 71% recorded once. Source material: peripheral blood. The origin of the receptors is a human donor with acute or convalescent COVID-19. The donor label of this sample is uncertain. Both conserved end residues are part of each CDR3. A D gene is named only where the DNA matches it firmly. Size tells how often a clone was seen (once, few, many) or the class of an expanded clone, and some rows leave it out.

d_call clone_size j_call v_call cdr3_nt cdr3_aa
TRBD1 - TRBJ2-1 TRBV3-1/TRBV3-2 TGTGCCAGCAGCCAAGATATTTTCAGGGGACAGGGTTACAATGAGCAGTTCTTC CASSQDIFRGQGYNEQFF
TRBD2 few TRBJ2-1 TRBV3-1/TRBV3-2 TGTGCCAGCAGCCAAGCGTCTAGCGGGGGAGGTGAGCAGTTCTTC CASSQASSGGGEQFF
TRBD2 - TRBJ2-3 TRBV28 TGTGCCAGCAGTGGGGGACTAGCGGGAGCCACAGATACGCAGTATTTT CASSGGLAGATDTQYF
TRBD1 few TRBJ1-2 TRBV5-6 TGTGCCAGCAGCTACCGGACAGGGAGCTATGGCTACACCTTC CASSYRTGSYGYTF
TRBD1 few TRBJ1-4 TRBV10-3 TGTGCCATCAGGAGGGGGCAGGCGACTAATGAAAAACTGTTTTTT CAIRRGQATNEKLFF
TRBD1 - TRBJ1-2 TRBV25-1 TGTGCCAGCAGTACAAAGAGGCAGGGGGTAAATGGCTACACCTTC CASSTKRQGVNGYTF
TRBD2 - TRBJ2-3 TRBV7-2 TGTGCCAGCAGCTTAGCTAGCGGGGGGTACACAGATACGCAGTATTTT CASSLASGGYTDTQYF
TRBD2 many TRBJ2-7 TRBV12-5 TGTGCTAGTGGTTTGGTCCCCTTCACTAGAGCGGGGCCCTACGAGCAGTACTTC CASGLVPFTRAGPYEQYF
TRBD1 - TRBJ1-1 TRBV5-4 TGTGCCAGCAGCTTCCAGGGGGGGAACACTGAAGCTTTCTTT CASSFQGGNTEAFF
TRBD1 - TRBJ1-6 TRBV18 TGTGCCAGCTCACCGAATAGACAGGGAAATAATTCACCCCTCCACTTT CASSPNRQGNNSPLHF